One and the same sample provided the 22 T cell receptor beta chains below, sequenced in a study of graft-versus-host responses after intestinal transplantation. No antigen has been assigned to these receptors. This table comes from immunoSEQ multiplex PCR, and its TCRdb copy is limited to in-frame clones, with some not included. The repertoire holds over 80,000 clones, with around 91% as singletons. Specimen: unstimulated CD4+ T cells sorted from spleen or lymph node cells, collected before transplant. These TCRs come from a human donor who was the organ donor for an intestinal transplant.

The CDR3 nucleotides read TGTGCCAGCACCATTGGGGGCCAGAATTCACCCCTCCACTTT. This translates into CASTIGGQNSPLHF. The rearrangement uses TRBV11-1 and TRBJ1-6; perhaps TRBD1 as D (6 bases). V dropped 7 bases and J dropped 7 bases, with 14 bases sitting between them. Germline V gives CDR1 SGHAT, CDR2 FQDESV (reference sequence). The CDR3 covers 14 residues. Looking up the rest from reference TRBV11-1 and TRBJ1-6 gives the full variable domain: EAEVAQSPRYKITEKSQAVAFWCDPISGHATLYWYRQILGQGPELLVQFQDESVVDDSQLPKDRFSAERLKGVDSTLKIQPAELGDSAMYLCASTIGGQNSPLHFGNGTRLTVT.

This chain uses TRBV29-1 with TRBJ2-2; TRBD2 agrees at 11 bases. Germline V lookup: CDR1 SQVTM, CDR2 ANQGSEA. This CDR3 spans 14 amino acids. J lost 1 base, V lost 7 bases, and 2 bases had no gene match. The CDR3: CSGTSGGNTGELFF. In nucleotides, the CDR3 is TGCAGCGGCACTAGCGGGGGGAACACCGGGGAGCTGTTTTTT.

This clone was found once. The J gene is TRBJ1-3, the V gene TRBV18; D possibly corresponds to TRBD1 (5 bases). Germline V gene lookup returns CDR1 KGHSH and CDR2 LQKENI. The V gene lost 2 bases and the J gene lost 0 bases, with 11 bases spanning the gap. This CDR3 is 16 amino acids long. CDR3: CASSPNVQDSGNTIYF. CDR3 in DNA: TGTGCCAGCTCACCAAACGTACAGGACTCTGGAAACACCATATATTTT.

The V call is TRBV27, the J call TRBJ2-1, with 8 nucleotides matching TRBD2. Trimming cost V 5 bases and J 4 bases; bases outside gene matches: 16. The CDR3 runs 18 residues. Looked up from germline, CDR1 is MNHEY and CDR2 is SMNVEV (reference sequence). Written as DNA, the CDR3 is TGTGCCAGCAGTGCCTATCTAGGGTGGCGGGGGGTGTACAATGAGCAGTTCTTC. This gives the protein CASSAYLGWRGVYNEQFF.

This clone came up a few times. V is TRBV27 and J is TRBJ1-4; 7 nucleotides match TRBD1. The CDR3 consists of 15 residues. Germline values: CDR1 MNHEY, CDR2 SMNVEV (reference sequence). Trimming removed 6 bases from V and 8 bases from J; junction bases left unmatched: 12. The CDR3 region is CASSHLRAGGEKLFF. Here the CDR3 DNA reads TGTGCCAGCAGCCATCTTCGGGCAGGGGGAGAAAAACTGTTTTTT.

V usage is TRBV9 and J usage is TRBJ1-2; tentative D call: TRBD1 (5 bases). The germline V gene encodes CDR1 SGDLS and CDR2 YYNGEE. V lost 4 bases, J lost 0 bases, and 13 bases lay in between. The CDR3 consists of 15 residues. The CDR3 nucleotides are TGTGCCAGCAGCACATCTCAGACAGCTAACTATGGCTACACCTTC. This codes for CASSTSQTANYGYTF.

Here the CDR3 DNA reads TGTGCCAGCAGTACCGGGACAGGGTATCGCCAGCCCCAGCATTTT. Its translation is CASSTGTGYRQPQHF. The chain carries TRBV9 and TRBJ1-5; 9 bases align to TRBD1. The CDR3 sequence is 15 residues long. From germline, CDR1 is SGDLS and CDR2 YYNGEE. Trimming cost V 5 bases and J 7 bases; bases outside gene matches: 10.

The V call is TRBV18, the J call TRBJ2-7; TRBD1 is a possible D gene (6 bases). Germline assignment: CDR1 KGHSH and CDR2 LQKENI. The CDR3 loop spans 13 amino acids. Trimming took off 3 bases at V and 2 bases at J, with 8 bases between the two ends. The CDR3 bases are TGTGCCAGCTCACCGACAGGTGCCTACGAGCAGTACTTC. Its protein is CASSPTGAYEQYF. The whole variable domain, remainder taken from reference TRBV18 and TRBJ2-7, is NAGVMQNPRHLVRRRGQEARLRCSPMKGHSHVYWYRQLPEEGLKFMVYLQKENIIDESGMPKERFSAEFPKEGPSILRIQQVVRGDSAAYFCASSPTGAYEQYFGPGTRLTVT.

This chain connects TRBV2 to TRBJ2-3; a possible D gene is TRBD2 (7 bases). Deletions cut 6 bases from V and 1 base from J, with 14 bases between. The germline V gene encodes CDR1 SNHLY and CDR2 FYNNEI. The CDR3 is made up of 15 amino acids. CDR3 sequence: CASSPGGHRTDTQYF. The DNA for the CDR3 is TGTGCCAGCAGCCCCGGGGGGCACCGCACAGATACGCAGTATTTT.

This clone was counted between two and nine times. The chain is built from TRBV6-4 and TRBJ2-2, with TRBD2 matching 9 bases. Germline CDR1 is MRHNA and CDR2 is SNTAGT. V dropped 3 bases and J dropped 4; count of bases not matched to a gene: 0. The CDR3 consists of 14 residues. In DNA form, the CDR3 reads TGTGCCAGCAGTGAGCGGGGGGGCACCGGGGAGCTGTTTTTT. Its translation: CASSERGGTGELFF.

CDR3 region: CASSLRPRTGVGETQYF. CDR3 nucleotide sequence: TGTGCCAGCAGCTTAAGGCCCCGGACAGGGGTAGGAGAGACCCAGTACTTC. The J gene is TRBJ2-5, the V gene TRBV7-9, with TRBD1 identical over 9 bases. V dropped 2 bases and J dropped 4; count of bases not matched to a gene: 11. CDR1 SEHNR and CDR2 FQNEAQ come from the germline V gene (reference sequence). The CDR3 sequence is 17 residues long.

J is TRBJ2-7 and V is TRBV7-2; 7 bases are a match to TRBD1. Trimming cost V 4 bases and J 1 base; bases outside gene matches: 4. This CDR3 region has 14 residues. Germline assignment: CDR1 SGHTA and CDR2 FQGNSA. The CDR3 loop is CASSYRGRSYEQYF. CDR3 nucleotide sequence: TGTGCCAGCAGCTACAGGGGACGATCCTACGAGCAGTACTTC.

The chain couples TRBV7-2 to TRBJ2-1; 8 bases map to TRBD2. J gave up 8 bases and V 1 base, and 4 bases lay outside the gene matches. From germline, CDR1 is SGHTA and CDR2 FQGNSA. This CDR3 is 14 amino acids long. The CDR3 is CASSLGLASDEQFF. The CDR3 DNA reads as TGTGCCAGCAGCTTAGGACTAGCGTCAGATGAGCAGTTCTTC.

CDR3 DNA: TGCGCCAGCAGTCCGTTCAGGGGAAGAGACTATGGCTACACCTTC. Translated, it gives CASSPFRGRDYGYTF. V gene TRBV4-3 combines with J gene TRBJ1-2, with TRBD1 as a possible D gene (6 bases). V was cut by 6 bases and J by 3 bases, with 17 bases left in between. The CDR3 covers 15 residues. CDR1 LGHNA and CDR2 YSLEER come from the germline V gene.

The chain is built from TRBV10-1 and TRBJ2-7, with D unclear. The CDR3 is made up of 11 amino acids. Germline V gives CDR1 WNHNN, CDR2 SYGVQD (reference sequence). V gave up 7 bases and J gave up 9 bases, with 13 bases separating them. The CDR3 is CASILRAGQYF. The CDR3 nucleotides read TGCGCCAGCATCCTTCGTGCCGGGCAGTACTTC.

The genes are TRBV29-1 and TRBJ1-1; possible D gene TRBD1, 5 bases. The germline V and J ends were trimmed by 6 bases and 10 bases, with 15 bases remaining between them. CDR3 length: 11 residues. Germline lookup yields CDR1 SQVTM and CDR2 ANQGSEA. In nucleotides, the CDR3 is TGCAGCGTCGGTTGGACATATTCAGCTTTCTTT. It yields the protein CSVGWTYSAFF. Drawing the rest from reference TRBV29-1 and TRBJ1-1, the complete variable domain is SAVISQKPSRDICQRGTSLTIQCQVDSQVTMMFWYRQQPGQSLTLIATANQGSEATYESGFVIDKFPISRPNLTFSTLTVSNMSPEDSSIYLCSVGWTYSAFFGQGTRLTVV.

The J gene is TRBJ2-7, the V gene TRBV4-2, with D perhaps matching TRBD1 (5 bases). Germline CDR1 reads LGHNA; CDR2 reads YNFKEQ. The CDR3 consists of 15 residues. The V and J ends lost 0 bases and 2 bases respectively, with 11 bases between them. CDR3 sequence: CASSQERKGTYEQYF. The CDR3, as DNA: TGTGCCAGCAGCCAAGAACGTAAGGGGACCTACGAGCAGTACTTC.

The chain couples TRBV5-1 to TRBJ2-2, with D tentatively TRBD1 (7 bases). Trimming pared 7 bases from V and 6 bases from J, leaving 19 bases between. The CDR3 length is 15 residues. CDR1 and CDR2 from the germline V gene are SGHRS and YFSETQ. The CDR3 region is CASSRTPRGAGELFF. The CDR3 DNA reads as TGCGCCAGCTCCCGGACACCCAGGGGGGCCGGGGAGCTGTTTTTT.

The chain couples TRBV29-1 to TRBJ2-7; D unresolved. The CDR3 runs to 11 residues. Trimming took off 4 bases at V and 0 bases at J, with 4 bases between the two ends. Germline V gene data show CDR1 as SQVTM and CDR2 as ANQGSEA. The CDR3 sequence: CSVVHSYEQYF. The CDR3 nucleotides are TGCAGCGTTGTTCACTCCTACGAGCAGTACTTC.

The genes are TRBV5-5 and TRBJ2-1; D perhaps matches TRBD1 (6 bases). This CDR3 is 15 amino acids long. Germline V gene lookup returns CDR1 SGHKS and CDR2 YYEKEE (reference sequence). The ends were cut back, 4 bases at V and 5 bases at J, with 16 bases in the middle. In DNA form, the CDR3 reads TGTGCCAGCAGCATCGGGACACTAGGACACAATGAGCAGTTCTTC. Protein: CASSIGTLGHNEQFF.

This chain joins TRBV4-2 and TRBJ2-7; D perhaps matches TRBD1 (6 bases). Per the germline V gene, CDR1 is LGHNA and CDR2 is YNFKEQ. V lost 3 bases, J lost 3 bases, and 15 bases lay in between. CDR3 length: 15 residues. CDR3 DNA: TGTGCCAGCAGCCACGGCAGGGGCGCTATCTACGAGCAGTACTTC. Protein: CASSHGRGAIYEQYF.

The V call is TRBV18, the J call TRBJ1-6; D perhaps matches TRBD1 (6 bases). From germline, CDR1 is KGHSH and CDR2 LQKENI. This CDR3 is 16 amino acids long. Trimming left V 3 bases short and J 3 bases short, with 12 bases between. CDR3 loop: CASSPRAGVYNSPLHF. DNA of the CDR3: TGTGCCAGCTCACCTCGGGCAGGGGTCTATAATTCACCCCTCCACTTT.